This T cell receptor (delta chain) was recovered during a study of γδ T cells in repeated Plasmodium falciparum infection. Whole-study context: Some Malian samples span acute malaria episodes; others come from no-transmission periods.

Concerning this clone itself: What it binds is not known. A far bigger clonotype differs at one base, so this is likely a read error. The same CDR3 also results from other DNA sequences found in this sample.

Regarding the study as a whole: Over time and infection, Vgamma9/Vdelta2+ repertoires remained highly stable and polyclonal.

Vgamma9/Vdelta2+ and Vdelta2-negative gammadelta T cells were flow-sorted from PBMC for bulk sequencing. The CDR3 runs 21 residues. Germline lookup yields CDR1 TSWWSYY and CDR2 QGS. TCRdb re-called the multiplex PCR reads with CATT. The sample includes tens of thousands of delta-chain clones, about 1.5% of them seen just once. The TCR was taken from a pool of human donors (malaria-infected and uninfected, not separated). The gene calls are TRDV1 and TRDJ1; 10 bases agree with TRDD3. TCRdb is silent on the J gene; assignment here came from matching the DNA to germline. The material sequenced was gamma-delta T cells from blood. The chain's CDR3 is CALGECHLDRGGYGYTDKLIF. The CDR3 nucleotides are TGTGCCCTTGGGGAATGCCACCTAGACCGCGGGGGATACGGGTACACCGATAAACTCATCTTT.